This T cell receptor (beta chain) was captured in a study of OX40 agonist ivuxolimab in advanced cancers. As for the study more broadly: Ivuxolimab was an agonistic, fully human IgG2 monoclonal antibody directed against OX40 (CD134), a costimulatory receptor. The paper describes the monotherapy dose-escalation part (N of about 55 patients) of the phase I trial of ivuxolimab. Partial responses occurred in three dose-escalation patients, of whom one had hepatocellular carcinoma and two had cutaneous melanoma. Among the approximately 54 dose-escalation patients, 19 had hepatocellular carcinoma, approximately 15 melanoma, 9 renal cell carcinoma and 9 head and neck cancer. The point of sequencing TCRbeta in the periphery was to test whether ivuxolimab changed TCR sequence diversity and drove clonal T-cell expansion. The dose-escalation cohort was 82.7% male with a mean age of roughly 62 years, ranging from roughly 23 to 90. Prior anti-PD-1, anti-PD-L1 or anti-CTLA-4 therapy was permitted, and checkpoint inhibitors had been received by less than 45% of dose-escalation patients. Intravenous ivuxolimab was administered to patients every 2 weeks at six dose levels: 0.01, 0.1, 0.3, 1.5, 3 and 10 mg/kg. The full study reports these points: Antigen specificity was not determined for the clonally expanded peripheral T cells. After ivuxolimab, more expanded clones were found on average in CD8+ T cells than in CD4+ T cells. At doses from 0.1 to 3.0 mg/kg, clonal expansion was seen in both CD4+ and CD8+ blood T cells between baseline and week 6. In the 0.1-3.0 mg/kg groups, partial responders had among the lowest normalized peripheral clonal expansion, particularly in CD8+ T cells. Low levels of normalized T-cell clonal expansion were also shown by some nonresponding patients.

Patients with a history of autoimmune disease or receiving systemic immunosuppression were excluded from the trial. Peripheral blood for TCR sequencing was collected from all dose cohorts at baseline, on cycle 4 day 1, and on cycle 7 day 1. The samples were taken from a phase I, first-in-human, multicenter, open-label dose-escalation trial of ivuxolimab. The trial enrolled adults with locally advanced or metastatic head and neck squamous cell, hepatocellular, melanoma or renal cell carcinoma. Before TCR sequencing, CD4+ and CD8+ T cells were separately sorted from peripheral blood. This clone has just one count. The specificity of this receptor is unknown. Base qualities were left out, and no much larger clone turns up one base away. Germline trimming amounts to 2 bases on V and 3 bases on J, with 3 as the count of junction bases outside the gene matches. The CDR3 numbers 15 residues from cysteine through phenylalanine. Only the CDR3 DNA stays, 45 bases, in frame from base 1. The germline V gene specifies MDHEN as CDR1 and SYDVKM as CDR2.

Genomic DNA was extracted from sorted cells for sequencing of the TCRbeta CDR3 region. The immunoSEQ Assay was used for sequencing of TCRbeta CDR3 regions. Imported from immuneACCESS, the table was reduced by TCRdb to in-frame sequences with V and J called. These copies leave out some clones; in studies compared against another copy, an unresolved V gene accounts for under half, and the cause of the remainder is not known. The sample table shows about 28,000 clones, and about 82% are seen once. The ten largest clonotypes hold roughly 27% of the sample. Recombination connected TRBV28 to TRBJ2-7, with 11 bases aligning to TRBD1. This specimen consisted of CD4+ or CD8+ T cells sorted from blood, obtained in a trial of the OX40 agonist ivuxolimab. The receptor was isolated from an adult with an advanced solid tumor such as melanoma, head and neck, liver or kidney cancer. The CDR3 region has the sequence CASSLGTGGNYEQYF. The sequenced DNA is TGTGCCAGCAGTTTAGGGACAGGGGGGAACTACGAGCAGTACTTC.